A selection of T cell receptor beta chains follows, all from one sample in a study of blood T cell repertoires in COVID-19. Sequencing used immunoSEQ multiplex PCR; TCRdb keeps in-frame clones, though not all of them. Among 140,000 to 150,000 clones listed, 80% to 90% were seen once. The sequenced sample consisted of peripheral blood. Every receptor here comes from a woman aged 60-75 years with COVID-19, enrolled during active disease. The CDR3 runs from the conserved cysteine through the conserved F or W.

CDR3 length	J gene	V gene	CDR3 protein
12	TRBJ2-4	TRBV11-2	CASSLGSTGQYF
14	TRBJ2-7	TRBV7-2	CASSLGAGSSEQYF
14	TRBJ1-1	TRBV5-6	CASSLRGRYTEAFF
13	TRBJ2-7	TRBV7-2	CASSRTTVYEQYF
14	TRBJ1-1	TRBV7-3	CASSAGIGGAEAFF
13	TRBJ2-5	TRBV19	CASSIGGEETQYF
14	TRBJ2-7	TRBV4-2	CASSQGGGGYEQYF
16	TRBJ1-2	TRBV6-6	CASSHTQGSGNYGYTF
12	TRBJ1-3	TRBV30	CAWTEAGNTIYF
13	TRBJ1-1	TRBV29-1	CITSGGEDTEAFF
16	TRBJ1-4	TRBV7-2	CASSLTRQGYNEKLFF
15	TRBJ1-2	TRBV6-2/TRBV6-3	CASSSGTYSNYGYTF
14	TRBJ2-7	TRBV6-5	CASRGGEGPYEQYF
12	TRBJ2-7	TRBV7-2	CASSGGLGEQYF
13	TRBJ1-1	TRBV7-9	CASSLVARDEAFF
16	TRBJ2-3	TRBV11-2	CASSGESGGAGDTQYF
19	TRBJ2-5	TRBV11-3	CASSLDTAVGLSPLETQYF
12	TRBJ2-7	TRBV5-4	CASSFGAGEQYF
16	TRBJ2-1	TRBV2	CASMLFASGGDNEQFF
12	TRBJ1-1	TRBV30	CAWSLKGGEAFF
14	TRBJ1-5	TRBV18	CASSSGLGNQPQHF
13	TRBJ1-1	TRBV7-7	CASSHSSSTEAFF
16	TRBJ1-2	TRBV5-5	CASSSSWATGPYGYTF
16	TRBJ2-7	TRBV6-6	CASSTASLDRGYEQYF